The next 3 T cell receptor beta chains were all read from a single sample in a study of blood T cell repertoires in COVID-19. Profiling relied on immunoSEQ multiplex PCR, and the TCRdb table lists in-frame clones only, not all of them. Of 180,000 or so clones listed, approximately 83% are singletons. The sample was peripheral blood. All receptors derive from a man aged 55-75 years with acute or convalescent COVID-19.

This CDR3 reads CASSDRGTGNTIYF. CDR3 in DNA: TGTGCCAGCAGTGACAGGGGCACTGGAAACACCATATATTTT. The J gene is TRBJ1-3, the V gene TRBV6-1; the D gene is possibly TRBD1 (6 bases). This CDR3 region has 14 residues. Germline V gene lookup returns CDR1 MNHNS and CDR2 SASEGT. V gave up 3 bases and J gave up 2 bases, with 8 bases separating them.

The V and J genes are TRBV6-1 and TRBJ1-5, with TRBD1 matching over 7 bases. The germline gives CDR1 MNHNS, CDR2 SASEGT. There are 18 residues in the CDR3. The junction had 16 bases not matched to a gene; V was cut back by 2 bases and J by 6 bases. The CDR3 DNA reads as TGTGCCAGCAGTGAACCGGACAGGTCCATCTGGGGTAGTCAGCCCCAGCATTTT. Translating it yields CASSEPDRSIWGSQPQHF.

This chain uses TRBV5-1 with TRBJ2-7; 8 bases agree with TRBD2. CDR1 and CDR2 (germline): SGHRS, YFSETQ. V shed 4 bases and J 0 bases; nucleotides not matched to a gene: 6. This CDR3 is built from 15 residues. CDR3 bases: TGCGCCAGCAGCGGTTCGGCGGGAGGCTCCTACGAGCAGTACTTC. Translated: CASSGSAGGSYEQYF.